These 31 T cell receptor beta chains share one sample of origin, sequenced in a study of long-term antiretroviral therapy in people with HIV. The immunoSEQ assay was v3.0, run at survey level. TCRdb's copy holds only in-frame clones and misses some; the assay was immunoSEQ multiplex PCR. The sample holds 30,000 to 40,000 clones, about 83% seen once. This specimen consisted of unsorted PBMCs, obtained 0.4 years before starting antiretroviral therapy. All receptors derive from a young man with HIV.

V and J are TRBV2 and TRBJ2-2, with D unclear. CDR1 is SNHLY and CDR2 is FYNNEI in the germline V gene. CDR3 size: 11 residues. Here the CDR3 DNA reads TGTGCTTGCACGAACACCGGGGAGCTGTTTTTT. Amino acid sequence: CACTNTGELFF.

The rearrangement uses TRBV4-2 and TRBJ1-2; tentative D call: TRBD1 (6 bases). The germline gives CDR1 LGHNA, CDR2 YNFKEQ. Trimming cost V 4 bases and J 8 bases, with 14 bases left between them. There are 13 residues in the CDR3. CDR3 in DNA: TGTGCCAGCAGCCTCGGGACATCGGGCGGCTACACCTTC. Protein: CASSLGTSGGYTF.

The chain joins TRBV30 to TRBJ2-7; 10 nucleotides match TRBD2. Germline lookup yields CDR1 GTSNPN and CDR2 SVGIG (reference sequence). V shed 0 bases, J shed 4 bases, and the junction held 6 bases outside the gene matches. The CDR3 is made up of 15 amino acids. CDR3 in DNA: TGTGCCTGGAGTGTAGGGTCTAGCGGGGGATACGAGCAGTACTTC. It is translated as CAWSVGSSGGYEQYF.

This CDR3 is CASSLIPPTRLSHNEQFF. Written as DNA, the CDR3 is TGCGCCAGCAGCTTGATCCCCCCGACTAGGCTGTCCCACAATGAGCAGTTCTTC. This chain connects TRBV5-1 to TRBJ2-1; D perhaps matches TRBD2 (6 bases). V was trimmed by 1 base and J by 5 bases, leaving 22 bases between them. CDR3 length: 18 residues. Germline loops: CDR1 SGHRS, CDR2 YFSETQ. The full variable domain, rest sourced from reference TRBV5-1 and TRBJ2-1, is KAGVTQTPRYLIKTRGQQVTLSCSPISGHRSVSWYQQTPGQGLQFLFEYFSETQRNKGNFPGRFSGRQFSNSRSEMNVSTLELGDSALYLCASSLIPPTRLSHNEQFFGPGTRLTVL.

CDR3: CASSFNRGGNTQYF. The CDR3 nucleotides read TGTGCCAGCAGCTTCAACAGGGGAGGGAATACGCAGTATTTT. V and J are TRBV7-2 and TRBJ2-3; D is tentatively TRBD1 or TRBD2 (7 bases each). The ends were cut back, 3 bases at V and 7 bases at J, with 14 bases in the middle. From germline, CDR1 is SGHTA and CDR2 FQGNSA. The length of the CDR3 is 14 residues.

The chain has TRBV5-1 and TRBJ2-1, with 12 nucleotides matching TRBD2. The ends lost 6 bases at V and 6 bases at J; junction bases unmatched: 4. The V gene's germline CDR1 is SGHRS and CDR2 YFSETQ. The CDR3 is made up of 14 amino acids. The CDR3 nucleotides are TGCGCCAGCACCCTAGCGGGAGGGACCAATGAGCAGTTCTTC. Translation gives CASTLAGGTNEQFF.

The chain combines TRBV7-3 with TRBJ2-1; no firm D call. The CDR3 runs 15 residues. Germline CDR1 reads SGHTA; CDR2 reads FQGTGA. The ends were cut back, 5 bases at V and 4 bases at J, with 15 bases in the middle. The CDR3 here is CASSTDLVPYNEQFF. In DNA, the CDR3 is TGTGCCAGCAGCACAGATTTGGTCCCTTACAATGAGCAGTTCTTC.

The chain has TRBV14 and TRBJ2-1; D is undetermined. The V and J ends lost 0 bases and 4 bases respectively, with 13 bases between them. This CDR3 spans 16 amino acids. Germline loops: CDR1 SGHDN, CDR2 FVKESK. CDR3 nucleotides: TGTGCCAGCAGCCAAGATACCTGGGGTCGATACAATGAGCAGTTCTTC. Translated: CASSQDTWGRYNEQFF.

The rearrangement joins TRBV7-2 to TRBJ1-2; TRBD1 aligns across 7 bases. CDR3 length equals 13 residues. Trimming at V came to 3 bases and at J to 8 bases, leaving 6 bases not matched to a gene. CDR1 and CDR2 (germline): SGHTA, FQGNSA. CDR3 DNA: TGTGCCAGCAGCTTGAACAGGGGATACGGCTACACCTTC. It yields the protein CASSLNRGYGYTF.

Details on this clone: At one of its ends the junction is not consistent with the germline gene, which may arise from a read error. The chain couples TRBV5-8 to TRBJ2-1; perhaps D is TRBD1 or TRBD2 (5 bases each). Germline lookup yields CDR1 SGHTS and CDR2 YDEGEE. This CDR3 is 13 amino acids long. The CDR3 region is CASSGLLRDRRVF. The CDR3 nucleotides are TGTGCCAGCAGCGGTCTCCTCCGGGACCGTAGGGTCTTC.

This clone was seen only a few times. The chain carries TRBV5-4 and TRBJ2-3, with D perhaps matching TRBD2 (5 bases). The V gene's germline CDR1 is SGHNT and CDR2 YYREEE (reference sequence). The CDR3 loop spans 11 amino acids. The V gene lost 3 bases and the J gene lost 14 bases, with 13 bases spanning the gap. CDR3 sequence: CASSSGSWAYF. CDR3 nucleotide sequence: TGTGCCAGCAGCTCGGGATCCTGGGCGTATTTT.

Comments on this clone: Sequence at one end of the junction differs from germline and may be a read error. V gene TRBV7-7 combines with J gene TRBJ2-1; no reliable D call. From germline, CDR1 is SSHAT and CDR2 FNYEAQ (reference sequence). The CDR3 spans 14 residues. The CDR3 loop reads CASSLDAPGDEQFF. The DNA of the CDR3 is TGTGCTAGCAGCTTAGATGCCCCGGGCGATGAGCAGTTCTTC.

This rearrangement joins TRBV28 to TRBJ1-2; possible D gene TRBD1, 5 bases. Germline values: CDR1 MDHEN, CDR2 SYDVKM. The CDR3 covers 17 residues. Trimming cost V 6 bases and J 3 bases, with 23 bases left between them. The CDR3 here is CASRSTRDPRGDYGYTF. CDR3 in DNA: TGTGCCAGCAGATCAACTCGGGATCCCCGGGGGGACTATGGCTACACCTTC.

This chain joins TRBV6-5 and TRBJ1-3; D not resolved. Per germline, CDR1 MNHEY and CDR2 SVGAGI. This CDR3 spans 11 amino acids. Between the trimmed V and J ends, which lost 11 bases and 14 bases, there was a span of 19 bases. This chain's CDR3 is CAVYAAGLLYF. CDR3 nucleotides: TGTGCCGTATACGCGGCGGGTCTCTTATATTTT.

The chain links TRBV7-9 to TRBJ1-5; D is undetermined. The length of the CDR3 is 14 residues. Trimming removed 3 bases from V and 3 bases from J, with 9 bases in between. Per the germline V gene, CDR1 is SEHNR and CDR2 is FQNEAQ (reference sequence). The chain's CDR3 is CASSLEAYNQPQHF. CDR3 in DNA: TGTGCCAGCAGCTTGGAGGCCTACAATCAGCCCCAGCATTTT.

The gene calls are TRBV28 and TRBJ2-1; D uncertain. Germline loops: CDR1 MDHEN, CDR2 SYDVKM. The CDR3 covers 12 residues. Trimming stripped 3 bases from V and 10 bases from J, with 10 bases between. The CDR3 is CASSFFQDEQFF. DNA for the CDR3: TGTGCCAGCAGTTTCTTCCAGGACGAGCAGTTCTTC.

The chain recombines TRBV4-1 with TRBJ1-1; D unclear. This CDR3 has 13 amino acids. Trimming removed 0 bases from V and 10 bases from J, with 12 bases in between. In germline, CDR1 is MGHRA, CDR2 YSYEKL. CDR3 coding DNA: TGCGCCAGCAGCCAAGAAATAAGTTTAGGAGCTTTCTTT. This gives the protein CASSQEISLGAFF.

The chain couples TRBV10-3 to TRBJ1-1, with 10 nucleotides matching TRBD1. This CDR3 spans 19 amino acids. V lost 2 bases and J lost 6; bases outside the gene matches: 18. Germline values: CDR1 ENHRY, CDR2 SYGVKD. DNA of the CDR3: TGTGCCATCAGTGAGCGATCCGGGACAGGGGAGATCAACTGGTCTGAAGCTTTCTTT. Its translation: CAISERSGTGEINWSEAFF.

The chain combines TRBV28 with TRBJ2-1, with unresolved D. Germline-derived CDR1 and CDR2 are MDHEN and SYDVKM. The CDR3 covers 12 residues. V lost 5 bases, J lost 3 bases, and 5 bases lay in between. CDR3 protein: CASSGDYNEQFF. CDR3 in DNA: TGTGCCAGCAGTGGGGACTACAATGAGCAGTTCTTC.

Here the CDR3 DNA reads TGCGCCAGCAGCCCGAAACAGGGGTACTCTCATAATTCACCCCTCCACTTT. Residues: CASSPKQGYSHNSPLHF. The J gene is TRBJ1-6, the V gene TRBV5-1; 7 positions agree with TRBD1. This CDR3 region has 17 residues. J lost 5 bases, V lost 4 bases, and 12 bases had no gene match. The germline CDR1 and CDR2 sequences are SGHRS and YFSETQ.

The CDR3, as DNA: TGTGCCAGCAGTGAATCGGCTAGAATAGAGACCCAGTACTTC. This codes for CASSESARIETQYF. V usage is TRBV25-1 and J usage is TRBJ2-5; no definite D call. Germline V lookup: CDR1 MGHDK, CDR2 SYGVNS. This CDR3 region has 14 residues. The germline V and J ends were trimmed by 1 base and 4 bases, with 10 bases remaining between them.

The chain recombines TRBV28 with TRBJ2-1, with 16 bases that match TRBD2. This CDR3 is built from 17 residues. Germline CDR1 and CDR2: MDHEN and SYDVKM. The ends lost 5 bases at V and 7 bases at J; junction bases unmatched: 8. The CDR3 is CASSVFSGLAGGNEQFF. DNA of the CDR3: TGTGCCAGCAGTGTCTTTTCGGGACTAGCGGGAGGGAATGAGCAGTTCTTC.

CDR3 residues: CASSFTGSDSTDTQYF. CDR3 bases: TGTGCCAGCAGTTTTACGGGGAGTGATAGCACAGATACGCAGTATTTT. The chain joins TRBV28 to TRBJ2-3, with a tentative D call TRBD2 (5 bases). The V gene's germline CDR1 is MDHEN and CDR2 SYDVKM. The CDR3 is made up of 16 amino acids. V was clipped by 3 bases and J by 0 bases, with 13 bases between them.

The chain carries TRBV5-1 and TRBJ1-1; D is perhaps TRBD1 (6 bases). Germline assignment: CDR1 SGHRS and CDR2 YFSETQ. V gave up 4 bases and J gave up 0 bases, with 13 bases separating them. The CDR3 contains 15 residues. Here the CDR3 DNA reads TGCGCCAGCAGCATAAGCGGGACACTGAACACTGAAGCTTTCTTT. It specifies CASSISGTLNTEAFF.

V is TRBV7-3 and J is TRBJ2-1; a weak D match, TRBD2 (6 bases). Trimming removed 0 bases from V and 5 bases from J, with 11 bases in between. The CDR3 totals 15 residues. Germline V gene data show CDR1 as SGHTA and CDR2 as FQGTGA. CDR3 nucleotide sequence: TGTGCCAGCAGCTTAACTCGCGGGGTAAACAATGAGCAGTTCTTC. Translation gives CASSLTRGVNNEQFF.

The genes are TRBV5-5 and TRBJ1-3; tentatively, D is TRBD1 (5 bases). Per the germline V gene, CDR1 is SGHKS and CDR2 is YYEKEE (reference sequence). This CDR3 is 16 amino acids long. Trimming pared 4 bases from V and 0 bases from J, leaving 14 bases between. In nucleotides, the CDR3 is TGTGCCAGCAGCGGGACTTTTAAACACTCTGGAAACACCATATATTTT. Translation gives CASSGTFKHSGNTIYF.

The chain combines TRBV30 with TRBJ2-5; D gene unclear. Looked up from germline, CDR1 is GTSNPN and CDR2 is SVGIG (reference sequence). The CDR3 totals 12 residues. V lost 4 bases and J lost 1, with 7 bases in between. The CDR3 region is CAWTFAQETQYF. The CDR3 DNA follows: TGTGCCTGGACGTTCGCCCAAGAGACCCAGTACTTC.

The chain couples TRBV4-3 to TRBJ2-1, with 9 nucleotides matching TRBD2. V dropped 8 bases and J dropped 3; count of bases not matched to a gene: 8. The V gene's germline CDR1 is LGHNA and CDR2 YSLEER. The CDR3 has 15 residues. The CDR3 DNA is TGCGCCAGCGCGGGGGGGAGGGGACTCTACAATGAGCAGTTCTTC. The encoded protein is CASAGGRGLYNEQFF.

The chain couples TRBV6-6 to TRBJ2-7; D not certain. Trimming shortened V by 2 bases and J by 6 bases, and 8 bases separated the two germline ends. Germline CDR1 is MNHNY and CDR2 is SVGAGI (reference sequence). The CDR3 has 12 residues. CDR3 in amino acids: CASSYIPSEQYF. In DNA form, the CDR3 reads TGTGCCAGCAGTTACATCCCGAGCGAGCAGTACTTC.

This clone was recorded only once. The rearrangement joins TRBV11-2 to TRBJ2-3; D gene unclear. There are 12 residues in the CDR3. The germline V and J ends were trimmed by 5 bases and 0 bases, with 3 bases remaining between them. Germline assignment: CDR1 SGHAT and CDR2 FQNNGV. As DNA, the CDR3 is TGTGCCAGCAGCCGCAGCACAGATACGCAGTATTTT. Translated: CASSRSTDTQYF.

The V and J genes are TRBV27 and TRBJ2-1; 14 bases align to TRBD2. Germline loops: CDR1 MNHEY, CDR2 SMNVEV (reference sequence). Germline trimming cut 3 bases from V and 7 bases from J; bases unmatched to any gene: 2. The CDR3 sequence is 15 residues long. DNA for the CDR3: TGTGCCAGCAGTTTGGGGACTAGCGGGAGAAATGAGCAGTTCTTC. This sequence encodes CASSLGTSGRNEQFF.